This T cell receptor (beta chain) was captured in a study of shared clonotypes between healthy human individuals (TCRdb year 2020). At the level of the whole study: A couple of women and a few men aged 18 to 49 years were included in the cohort. Per donor, three plates each were used for CD4 naive and CD4 memory, two for CD8 naive, and one for CD8 memory. To estimate repertoire size and how much clonotype sharing occurs between individuals, the study deeply sequenced the blood TCR repertoires of several healthy adults. To increase sequencing depth and limit assay-specific biases, different laboratories used diverse techniques to prepare libraries and sequence TCR repertoires. Each donor's leukapheresis produced roughly between roughly 0.85 and 10 billion PBMCs.

Remarks on this clone: Its antigen is still unknown. No much larger clone is present one base from it, and per-base qualities are unavailable.

Donors were healthy HIV-negative adults with no recently reported acute infections or vaccinations. Every donor was a Caucasian adult residing in Nashville, Tennessee, USA. CD4+ T cells were enriched through magnetic negative selection, after which naive cells were positively selected on CD45RA and the remaining negative fraction served as the memory subset. After blood collection by leukapheresis, PBMCs were isolated using Ficoll-Histopaque density gradient centrifugation and then cryopreserved in the vapor phase of liquid nitrogen. Purity and quantity of every magnetically sorted T cell population were checked by analytical flow cytometry. Genomic DNA was isolated from every sorted fraction and measured by UV absorbance on a Nanodrop 2000c. V is cut by 3 bases and J by 0 bases, and the space between the germline ends is 13 bases. Based on the germline V gene, the CDR1 and CDR2 sequences are SGDLS and YYNGEE. The cysteine opens and the phenylalanine closes a CDR3 of 17 amino acids. Only the CDR3 DNA stays, 51 bases, in frame from base 1.

On the study overall, not on this receptor specifically: Estimated clonotype richness was generally larger for naive than for memory subsets. Incomplete sequencing was indicated by rarefaction of sorted-subset datasets, despite the large sequencing depth. Based on pairwise subsampling, the degree of clonotype sharing among donors was expected to be affected by sequencing depth. Clonotypes shared by all four sorted-subset donors showed higher generation probabilities than non-shared clonotypes. Only blood was sampled, and tissue TCR repertoires likely differ from those in blood. Because the study included a small number of donors, the genetic and exposure-history diversity represented was limited. When a handful of donors were compared, the shared fraction of clonotypes was about 5.5% for naive CD4, about 4% for naive CD8, 2% to 2.5% for memory CD4, and roughly 0.4% for memory CD8.

Using the deep immunoSEQ assay, multiplex PCR amplified TCR CDR3 regions from genomic DNA. Genomic DNA extracted from each cell subset was distributed evenly over all wells of several immunoSEQ 96-well plates, and each plate served as one replicate. For sorted subsets, each replicate PCR was loaded with about 0.2 ug genomic DNA, equivalent to about 30,000 T cell genomes. The purified libraries were quantified using a Qubit 3.0 fluorometer, sized with a Bioanalyzer 2100, and then quantified again using the KAPA Library Quantification kit. Every immunoSEQ 96-well plate was sequenced on a separate single-read 150-cycle Illumina NextSeq 550 flow cell. Processing in the source paper ran as follows. Because the immunoSEQ output included only junctional sequences and no quality scores, the filtering could not be the same as the filtering used for full-length reads. Sequences were annotated with PyIR, a Python wrapper for IgBLAST v1.9, and V/J genes and CDR3 were assigned using IMGT germline references. Reads were filtered out if the reads had weak V/J assignments (E-value above 1e-6), no CDR3, stop codons, out-of-frame junctions, or ambiguous translated residues. A V3J clonotype was defined by an identical inferred V gene, J gene, and CDR3 amino acid sequence. To compute the percentage overlap between repertoires, the number of shared unique clonotypes was divided by the size of the smaller repertoire. Three approaches were used to assess repertoire richness: RTK rarefaction, the Chao1 estimator, and Recon v2.1 estimates of unobserved clonotypes. For all TCRbeta clonotypes obtained by the gDNA method from a few donors, generation probabilities were computed with OLGA. Drawn from immuneACCESS, this table holds only the in-frame rearrangements with V and J called that TCRdb kept. Clones are partly lost; checked studies trace under half to an unresolved V gene and leave the rest unexplained. That table furnishes V, J and clone size, whereas the DNA furnished D and trimming. The sample table lists some 2,400,000 clones, approximately 94% of them with a count of one. The ten largest clones take up around 0.13% of the sample.

This TCR was recovered from a man between 18 and 29 years old in good health. Sequencing was done on a sample of naive CD4+ T cells sorted from blood. The intended sense of this specimen's cell subset or site label: CD45RA+ positively selected. The V gene is TRBV9 and the J gene is TRBJ2-6, with TRBD1 perhaps the D gene, on 6 matching bases. The CDR3 loop reads CASSDPGDNSGANVLTF. In nucleotides, the sequence is TGTGCCAGCAGCGACCCAGGGGACAACTCTGGGGCCAACGTCCTGACTTTC.